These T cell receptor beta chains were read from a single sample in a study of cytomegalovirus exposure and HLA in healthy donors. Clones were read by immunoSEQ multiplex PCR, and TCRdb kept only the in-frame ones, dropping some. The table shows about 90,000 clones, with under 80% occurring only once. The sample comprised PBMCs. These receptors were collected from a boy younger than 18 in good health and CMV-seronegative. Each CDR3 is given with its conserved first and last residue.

cdr3_aa: CASSLWQTGDGYTF
j_call: TRBJ1-2
v_call: TRBV28

cdr3_aa: CSVVASGEETEAFF
j_call: TRBJ1-1
v_call: TRBV29-1

cdr3_aa: CASSIVGGQDEQYF
j_call: TRBJ2-7
v_call: TRBV19

cdr3_aa: CASSLEGTSYEQYF
j_call: TRBJ2-7
v_call: TRBV5-1

cdr3_aa: CASSPRQGLQSGYTF
j_call: TRBJ1-2
v_call: TRBV7-2

cdr3_aa: CASSSLYSPRTYEQYF
j_call: TRBJ2-7
v_call: TRBV7-9

cdr3_aa: CASSPSGSYEQYF
j_call: TRBJ2-7
v_call: TRBV10-1

cdr3_aa: CAIRNTGTSGYEQYF
j_call: TRBJ2-7
v_call: TRBV10-3

cdr3_aa: CSVGTGTPNQPQHF
j_call: TRBJ1-5
v_call: TRBV29-1

cdr3_aa: CASSLLAGSYEQYF
j_call: TRBJ2-7
v_call: TRBV7-9

cdr3_aa: CASSLLGARGYTF
j_call: TRBJ1-2
v_call: TRBV27

cdr3_aa: CASSQGQANYGYTF
j_call: TRBJ1-2
v_call: TRBV4-3

cdr3_aa: CASRDTSSYEQYF
j_call: TRBJ2-7
v_call: TRBV5-1

cdr3_aa: CSVNQGGANSPLHF
j_call: TRBJ1-6
v_call: TRBV29-1